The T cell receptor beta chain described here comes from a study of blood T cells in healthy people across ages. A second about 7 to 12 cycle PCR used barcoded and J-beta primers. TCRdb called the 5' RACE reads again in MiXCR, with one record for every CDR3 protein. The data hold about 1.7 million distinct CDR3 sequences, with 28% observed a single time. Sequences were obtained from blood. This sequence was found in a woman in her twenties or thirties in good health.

The CDR3 sequence: CASSPPGQGLHSGSNTEAFF. The CDR3 DNA reads TGTGCCAGCTCACCACCGGGACAGGGGCTTCACTCCGGATCGAACACTGAAGCTTTCTTT. The J gene is TRBJ1-1, the V gene TRBV18, with 10 bases identical to TRBD1. The CDR3 runs to 20 residues. Germline V gene lookup returns CDR1 KGHSH and CDR2 LQKENI. The V gene end was trimmed by 0 bases and the J gene end by 1 base; junction bases not matched to a gene: 14.